This T cell receptor beta chain was recorded in a study of PD-L1 blockade in urothelial cancer. Assay used: immunoSEQ multiplex PCR; TCRdb lists only in-frame clones, some missing. The top ten hold approximately 9% of the sample, which has more than 75,000 clones, roughly nine tenths seen once. Germline loops: CDR1 SGHRS, CDR2 YFSETQ. V shed 0 bases and J shed 5 bases, with 11 bases lying between them. This CDR3 has 14 residues. Anywhere from 1 to 8 samples came from each patient, spanning pretreatment and on-treatment. This receptor was identified in a man between 60 and 75 years old with urothelial cancer. The chain has TRBV5-1 and TRBJ2-5; weak D call: TRBD2 (5 bases). Sample: PBMCs, taken around atezolizumab (anti-PD-L1) treatment. The CDR3 nucleotides read TGCGCCAGCAGCTTGGGATTGGAGGATGAGACCCAGTACTTC. It is translated as CASSLGLEDETQYF.